Listed below are T cell receptor beta chains from one sample, sequenced in a study of shared clonotypes between healthy human individuals. TCRdb keeps only in-frame clones here, not all; method: immunoSEQ multiplex PCR. Of around 650,000 clones in the sample, roughly 96% were seen once. The material sequenced was naive CD8+ T cells sorted from blood. Receptor source: a woman in her thirties in good health. Each CDR3 is given with its conserved first and last residue. The order of the fields is J gene, D gene, clone size, V gene, CDR3 DNA, CDR3 protein. A D gene is named only where the DNA matches it firmly. Some rows mark clone size as missing; the rest say once, few, many or name a class of expanded clone.

J gene: TRBJ2-7; D gene: TRBD1; clone size: .; V gene: TRBV6-6; CDR3 DNA: TGTGCCAGCACCCTGGGACAGGGGGCATTGGAGCAGTACTTC; CDR3 protein: CASTLGQGALEQYF
J gene: TRBJ2-3; D gene: TRBD2; clone size: .; V gene: TRBV11-2; CDR3 DNA: TGTGCCAGCAGCTTTAGCGGGAGGGAGACAGATACGCAGTATTTT; CDR3 protein: CASSFSGRETDTQYF
J gene: TRBJ1-2; D gene: TRBD1; clone size: .; V gene: TRBV7-9; CDR3 DNA: TGTGCCAGCAGCCAACAGGGGGAGTATGGCTACACCTTC; CDR3 protein: CASSQQGEYGYTF
J gene: TRBJ2-5; D gene: .; clone size: .; V gene: TRBV7-9; CDR3 DNA: TGTGCCACTAAAGAGACCCAGTACTTC; CDR3 protein: CATKETQYF
J gene: TRBJ2-7; D gene: .; clone size: .; V gene: TRBV6-1; CDR3 DNA: TGTGCCAGCAGTGAAGGCCTTAACTACGAGCAGTACTTC; CDR3 protein: CASSEGLNYEQYF
J gene: TRBJ2-7; D gene: TRBD2; clone size: .; V gene: TRBV7-8; CDR3 DNA: TGTGCCAGCAGCTCTCGGGGACTAGCGGGAGACGAGCAGTACTTC; CDR3 protein: CASSSRGLAGDEQYF
J gene: TRBJ2-5; D gene: TRBD2; clone size: .; V gene: TRBV27; CDR3 DNA: TGTGCCAGCAGTTTATTAGCGGGAGAGACCCAGTACTTC; CDR3 protein: CASSLLAGETQYF
J gene: TRBJ2-7; D gene: .; clone size: .; V gene: TRBV30; CDR3 DNA: TGTGCCTGGAGTTTGGGCCAAGGGTGGGCCTACGAGCAGTACTTC; CDR3 protein: CAWSLGQGWAYEQYF
J gene: TRBJ2-7; D gene: TRBD2; clone size: .; V gene: TRBV7-9; CDR3 DNA: TGTGCCAGCAGCTTAGGGGCTAGCGGGAGGTACGAGCAGTACTTC; CDR3 protein: CASSLGASGRYEQYF
J gene: TRBJ2-7; D gene: TRBD1; clone size: once; V gene: TRBV27; CDR3 DNA: TGTGCCAGCAGCAGGGACAGGGGGTACTACGAGCAGTACTTC; CDR3 protein: CASSRDRGYYEQYF
J gene: TRBJ2-5; D gene: .; clone size: once; V gene: TRBV11-2; CDR3 DNA: TGTGCCAGCAGCTTAATGGGAAGGGACCAGGTGGGAGAGACCCAGTACTTC; CDR3 protein: CASSLMGRDQVGETQYF
J gene: TRBJ1-2; D gene: .; clone size: .; V gene: TRBV28; CDR3 DNA: TGTGCCAGTTGCTTTGAGGGGAACTATGGCTACACCTTC; CDR3 protein: CASCFEGNYGYTF
J gene: TRBJ1-2; D gene: .; clone size: .; V gene: TRBV28; CDR3 DNA: TGTGCCAGCATGTTGGCAGGGTCAGTCGGCTACACCTTC; CDR3 protein: CASMLAGSVGYTF
J gene: TRBJ2-7; D gene: .; clone size: .; V gene: TRBV27; CDR3 DNA: TGTGCCAGCAGTTTGTCGGTCCCCTCCTACGAGCAGTACTTC; CDR3 protein: CASSLSVPSYEQYF
J gene: TRBJ2-7; D gene: TRBD1; clone size: .; V gene: TRBV5-6; CDR3 DNA: TGTGCCAGCAGCTTGGTGGGCCAGGGGGCCAACGAGCAGTACTTC; CDR3 protein: CASSLVGQGANEQYF
J gene: TRBJ2-7; D gene: TRBD2; clone size: .; V gene: TRBV9; CDR3 DNA: TGTGCCAGCAGCGTCGGGGGGGAACTGGAGTACGAGCAGTACTTC; CDR3 protein: CASSVGGELEYEQYF
J gene: TRBJ1-1; D gene: .; clone size: .; V gene: TRBV4-1; CDR3 DNA: TGCGCCAGCAGCCCCCAACGGGGAAGGGACACTGAAGCTTTCTTT; CDR3 protein: CASSPQRGRDTEAFF
J gene: TRBJ2-7; D gene: .; clone size: .; V gene: TRBV9; CDR3 DNA: TGTGCCAGCAGCCCCAGGGGAAACGAGCAGTACTTC; CDR3 protein: CASSPRGNEQYF
J gene: TRBJ1-5; D gene: .; clone size: .; V gene: TRBV27; CDR3 DNA: TGTGCCAGCAGCCCATCGACAGGAGTCAATCAGCCCCAGCATTTT; CDR3 protein: CASSPSTGVNQPQHF
J gene: TRBJ2-3; D gene: .; clone size: .; V gene: TRBV10-3; CDR3 DNA: TGTGCCATCAGTGGAATACCGGGCCCGGCAGCAGATACGCAGTATTTT; CDR3 protein: CAISGIPGPAADTQYF
J gene: TRBJ1-2; D gene: .; clone size: .; V gene: TRBV15; CDR3 DNA: TGTGCCACCAGCAGCCGACGAAAGGGTGGCTACACCTTC; CDR3 protein: CATSSRRKGGYTF
J gene: TRBJ2-1; D gene: TRBD2; clone size: .; V gene: TRBV27; CDR3 DNA: TGTGCCAGCAGTTCCCATAGCGGGGGAGACTACAATGAGCAGTTCTTC; CDR3 protein: CASSSHSGGDYNEQFF
J gene: TRBJ1-2; D gene: TRBD1; clone size: once; V gene: TRBV6-1; CDR3 DNA: TGTGCCAGCAGTGACCCGGGACAGGGGGCGGATGGCTACACCTTC; CDR3 protein: CASSDPGQGADGYTF
J gene: TRBJ2-1; D gene: .; clone size: .; V gene: TRBV10-1; CDR3 DNA: TGCGCCAGCAGTGAGAACAGGCTGAATGATGAGCAGTTCTTC; CDR3 protein: CASSENRLNDEQFF
J gene: TRBJ2-7; D gene: TRBD2; clone size: .; V gene: TRBV27; CDR3 DNA: TGTGCCAGCAGTTGGACTAGCGGGAGGAACGAGCAGTACTTC; CDR3 protein: CASSWTSGRNEQYF
J gene: TRBJ1-5; D gene: TRBD1; clone size: .; V gene: TRBV28; CDR3 DNA: TGTGCCAGCAGAAAGGGACAGTCCGGACAGCCCCAGCATTTT; CDR3 protein: CASRKGQSGQPQHF
J gene: TRBJ2-1; D gene: TRBD2; clone size: .; V gene: TRBV9; CDR3 DNA: TGTGCCAGCAGCGGTGGACTAGCGGGACCTTTTAGCTCCTACAATGAGCAGTTCTTC; CDR3 protein: CASSGGLAGPFSSYNEQFF
J gene: TRBJ2-1; D gene: .; clone size: once; V gene: TRBV15; CDR3 DNA: TGTGCCACCAGCGATGTGGTTGGTGAGCAGTTCTTC; CDR3 protein: CATSDVVGEQFF
J gene: TRBJ2-7; D gene: TRBD2; clone size: .; V gene: TRBV5-1; CDR3 DNA: TGCGCCAGCAGCTTGGAGGGGGCTAGCGGGGAGCAGGACGAGCAGTACTTC; CDR3 protein: CASSLEGASGEQDEQYF
J gene: TRBJ2-7; D gene: TRBD1; clone size: .; V gene: TRBV7-2; CDR3 DNA: TGTGCCAGCAGCGAAATCCTCGGGACAGGGAGTTACTACGAGCAGTACTTC; CDR3 protein: CASSEILGTGSYYEQYF
J gene: TRBJ1-2; D gene: TRBD1; clone size: .; V gene: TRBV27; CDR3 DNA: TGTGCCAGCAGACCGGGACAGAGAGGAGTGAACTATGGCTACACCTTC; CDR3 protein: CASRPGQRGVNYGYTF
J gene: TRBJ1-1; D gene: .; clone size: .; V gene: TRBV10-1; CDR3 DNA: TGCGCCAGCAGTGACAGGGGCCTGACCGGGAACACTGAAGCTTTCTTT; CDR3 protein: CASSDRGLTGNTEAFF
J gene: TRBJ1-6; D gene: .; clone size: .; V gene: TRBV2; CDR3 DNA: TGTGCCAGCAGGGGTTCTCTAGAAGGGGCACGCTCACCCCTCCACTTT; CDR3 protein: CASRGSLEGARSPLHF
J gene: TRBJ2-3; D gene: .; clone size: .; V gene: TRBV2; CDR3 DNA: TGTGCCAGCATGGACATAAGCACAGATACGCAGTATTTT; CDR3 protein: CASMDISTDTQYF
J gene: TRBJ2-1; D gene: .; clone size: .; V gene: TRBV28; CDR3 DNA: TGTGCCAGCAGTTTAGAGGGAACTAGCATAGATGAGCAGTTCTTC; CDR3 protein: CASSLEGTSIDEQFF
J gene: TRBJ1-5; D gene: .; clone size: .; V gene: TRBV11-2; CDR3 DNA: TGTGCCAGCAGCTTAGATGGGGGCGACCAGCCCCAGCATTTT; CDR3 protein: CASSLDGGDQPQHF
J gene: TRBJ2-7; D gene: TRBD2; clone size: .; V gene: TRBV2; CDR3 DNA: TGTGCCAGCAGTCAGGACGGGGGGGAGCAGTACTTC; CDR3 protein: CASSQDGGEQYF
J gene: TRBJ2-2; D gene: TRBD2; clone size: once; V gene: TRBV11-2; CDR3 DNA: TGTGCCAGCAGCTTAGACTTAGCGGGAGGGCACACCGGGGAGCTGTTTTTT; CDR3 protein: CASSLDLAGGHTGELFF
J gene: TRBJ1-5; D gene: TRBD1; clone size: .; V gene: TRBV27; CDR3 DNA: TGTGCCAGCAGTCCCGGGACAGGGGGCGCCTCACAGCCCCAGCATTTT; CDR3 protein: CASSPGTGGASQPQHF
J gene: TRBJ2-1; D gene: TRBD2; clone size: .; V gene: TRBV27; CDR3 DNA: TGTGCCAGCAGTCCAGGACTAGCCTCCAATGAGCAGTTCTTC; CDR3 protein: CASSPGLASNEQFF
J gene: TRBJ1-1; D gene: .; clone size: .; V gene: TRBV2; CDR3 DNA: TGTGCCACGGCGACTGGGCCTGAAGCTTTCTTT; CDR3 protein: CATATGPEAFF
J gene: TRBJ1-2; D gene: .; clone size: .; V gene: TRBV19; CDR3 DNA: TGTGCCAGTATTCCTACAGGGACCAACTATGGCTACACCTTC; CDR3 protein: CASIPTGTNYGYTF
J gene: TRBJ1-1; D gene: TRBD1; clone size: .; V gene: TRBV6-5; CDR3 DNA: TGTGCCAGCAGTTACTCGGGACAGGACACTGAAGCTTTCTTT; CDR3 protein: CASSYSGQDTEAFF
J gene: TRBJ1-2; D gene: TRBD1; clone size: .; V gene: TRBV7-9; CDR3 DNA: TGTGCCAGCAGCGCCACACAGATGCAGACAGGGGGCGATAATGGCTACACCTTC; CDR3 protein: CASSATQMQTGGDNGYTF
J gene: TRBJ2-7; D gene: .; clone size: .; V gene: TRBV7-2; CDR3 DNA: TGTGCCAGCAGCCAGGTTTTGGGGACCTCCTACGAGCAGTACTTC; CDR3 protein: CASSQVLGTSYEQYF
J gene: TRBJ2-7; D gene: TRBD1; clone size: .; V gene: TRBV5-1; CDR3 DNA: TGCGCCAGCAAGTTGGGGACAGGGGGCTACGAGCAGTACTTC; CDR3 protein: CASKLGTGGYEQYF
J gene: TRBJ2-1; D gene: TRBD1; clone size: .; V gene: TRBV4-1; CDR3 DNA: TGCGCCAGCAGCCAAGTTGGGACAGGGGGCAATGAGCAGTTCTTC; CDR3 protein: CASSQVGTGGNEQFF
J gene: TRBJ2-5; D gene: .; clone size: .; V gene: TRBV18; CDR3 DNA: TGTGCCAGCTCACCAGACGGCGCCGGGACCCAGTACTTC; CDR3 protein: CASSPDGAGTQYF
J gene: TRBJ2-1; D gene: TRBD2; clone size: .; V gene: TRBV30; CDR3 DNA: TGTGCCTGGGGGCCACCAGTCCCCAGCGGGAGGGCCGCGGATGAGCAGTTCTTC; CDR3 protein: CAWGPPVPSGRAADEQFF
J gene: TRBJ2-2; D gene: .; clone size: .; V gene: TRBV7-8; CDR3 DNA: TGTGCCAGCAGCTTCCCCGGGACGCGGAACACCGGGGAGCTGTTTTTT; CDR3 protein: CASSFPGTRNTGELFF